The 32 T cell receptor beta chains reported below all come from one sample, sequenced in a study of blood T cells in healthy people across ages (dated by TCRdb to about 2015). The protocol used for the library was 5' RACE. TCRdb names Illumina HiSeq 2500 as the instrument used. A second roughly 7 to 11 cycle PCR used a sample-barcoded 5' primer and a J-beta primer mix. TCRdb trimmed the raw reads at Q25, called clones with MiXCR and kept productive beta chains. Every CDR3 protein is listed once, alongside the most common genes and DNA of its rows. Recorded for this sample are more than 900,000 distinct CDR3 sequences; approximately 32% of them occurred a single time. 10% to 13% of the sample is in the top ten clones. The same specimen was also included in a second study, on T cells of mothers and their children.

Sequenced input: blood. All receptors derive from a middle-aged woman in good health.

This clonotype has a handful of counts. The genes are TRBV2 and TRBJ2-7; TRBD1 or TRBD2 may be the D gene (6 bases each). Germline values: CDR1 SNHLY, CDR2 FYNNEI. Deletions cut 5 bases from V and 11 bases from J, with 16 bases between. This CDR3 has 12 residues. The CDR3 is CASSPLRGLEYF. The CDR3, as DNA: TGTGCCAGCAGTCCCCTTCGGGGGCTGGAGTACTTC.

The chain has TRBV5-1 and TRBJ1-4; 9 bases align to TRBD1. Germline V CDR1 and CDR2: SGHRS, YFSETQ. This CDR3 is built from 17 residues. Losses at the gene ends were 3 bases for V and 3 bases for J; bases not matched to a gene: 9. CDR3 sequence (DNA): TGCGCCAGCAGCTGGGGAGACAGGGGGATACCTAATGAAAAACTGTTTTTT. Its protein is CASSWGDRGIPNEKLFF.

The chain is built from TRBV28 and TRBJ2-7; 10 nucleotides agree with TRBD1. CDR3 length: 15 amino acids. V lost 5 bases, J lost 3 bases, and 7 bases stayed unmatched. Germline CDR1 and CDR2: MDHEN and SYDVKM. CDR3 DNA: TGTGCCAGCAGTACCATGACAGGGGGCGGCTACGAGCAGTACTTC. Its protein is CASSTMTGGGYEQYF.

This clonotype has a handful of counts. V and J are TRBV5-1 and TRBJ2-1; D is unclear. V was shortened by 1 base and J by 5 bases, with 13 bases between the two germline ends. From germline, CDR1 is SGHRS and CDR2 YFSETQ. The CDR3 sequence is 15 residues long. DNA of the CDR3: TGCGCCAGCAGCTTGACAACAGACTTTAACAATGAGCAGTTCTTC. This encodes CASSLTTDFNNEQFF.

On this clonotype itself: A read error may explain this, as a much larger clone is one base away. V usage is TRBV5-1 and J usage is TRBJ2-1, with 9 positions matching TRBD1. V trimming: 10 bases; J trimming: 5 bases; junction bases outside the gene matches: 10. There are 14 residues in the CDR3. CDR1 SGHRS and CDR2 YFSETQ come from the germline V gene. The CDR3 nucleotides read TGCGCCGGCGGGACAGGGTTGTACCACAATGAGCAGTTCTTC. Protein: CAGGTGLYHNEQFF.

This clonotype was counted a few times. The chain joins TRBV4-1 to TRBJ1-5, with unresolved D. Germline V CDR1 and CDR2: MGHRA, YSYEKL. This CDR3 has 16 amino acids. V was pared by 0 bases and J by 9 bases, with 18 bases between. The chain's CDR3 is CASSQDKRTDSRPQHF. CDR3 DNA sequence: TGCGCCAGCAGCCAAGATAAAAGGACGGACTCACGGCCCCAGCATTTT.

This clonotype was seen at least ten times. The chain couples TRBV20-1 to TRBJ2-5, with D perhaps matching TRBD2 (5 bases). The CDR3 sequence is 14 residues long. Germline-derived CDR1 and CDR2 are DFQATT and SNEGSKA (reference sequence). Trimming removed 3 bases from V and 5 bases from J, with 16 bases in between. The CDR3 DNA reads TGCAGTGCTAGTCTGATTCAGGAGCGGGAGACCCAGTACTTC. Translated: CSASLIQERETQYF.

CDR3 DNA: TGTGCCAGCAGTCGATCGGGGCGGTTTAATTCACCCCTCCACTTT. This codes for CASSRSGRFNSPLHF. J is TRBJ1-6 and V is TRBV2; perhaps TRBD1 as D (5 bases). The CDR3 consists of 15 residues. Per the germline V gene, CDR1 is SNHLY and CDR2 is FYNNEI. The germline V and J ends were trimmed by 5 bases and 6 bases, with 14 bases remaining between them.

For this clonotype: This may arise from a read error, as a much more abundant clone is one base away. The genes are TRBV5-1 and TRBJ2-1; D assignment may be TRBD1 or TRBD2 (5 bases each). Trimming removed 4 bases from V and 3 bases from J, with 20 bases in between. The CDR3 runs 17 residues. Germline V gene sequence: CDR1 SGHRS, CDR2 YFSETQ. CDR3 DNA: TGCGCCAGCAGCACCTCCCGAGGGGCAGGGCTCTACAATGAGCAGTTCTTC. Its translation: CASSTSRGAGLYNEQFF.

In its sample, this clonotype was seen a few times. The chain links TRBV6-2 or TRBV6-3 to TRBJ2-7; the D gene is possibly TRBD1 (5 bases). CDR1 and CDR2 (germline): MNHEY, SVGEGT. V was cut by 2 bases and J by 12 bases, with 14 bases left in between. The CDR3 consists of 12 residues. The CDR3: CASSYEQVQRYF. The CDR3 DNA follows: TGTGCCAGCAGTTACGAACAGGTACAGCGGTACTTC.

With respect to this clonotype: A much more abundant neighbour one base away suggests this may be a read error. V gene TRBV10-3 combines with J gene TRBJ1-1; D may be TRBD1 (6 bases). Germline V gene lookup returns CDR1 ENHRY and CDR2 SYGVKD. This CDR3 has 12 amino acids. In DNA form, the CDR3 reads TGTGCCAGCAGTGTACCCAGGGGTGAAGCTTTCTTT. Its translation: CASSVPRGEAFF.

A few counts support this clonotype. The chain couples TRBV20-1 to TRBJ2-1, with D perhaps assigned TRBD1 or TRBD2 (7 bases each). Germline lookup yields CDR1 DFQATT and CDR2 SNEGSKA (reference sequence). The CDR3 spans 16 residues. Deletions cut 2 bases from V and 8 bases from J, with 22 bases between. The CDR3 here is CSARPTGRDYYDEQFF. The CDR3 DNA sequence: TGCAGTGCTAGACCGACAGGGAGGGATTATTACGATGAGCAGTTCTTC.

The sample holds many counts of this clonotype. The CDR3 DNA reads TGCAGTGCGGACAGGGGCTCCTACGAGCAGTACTTC. It yields the protein CSADRGSYEQYF. The rearrangement links TRBV20-1 to TRBJ2-7; 9 nucleotides line up with TRBD1. The CDR3 loop spans 12 amino acids. With V trimmed by 6 bases and J by 0 bases, 0 bases remained unmatched. Germline V gives CDR1 DFQATT, CDR2 SNEGSKA (reference sequence).

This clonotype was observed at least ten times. The CDR3 loop is CASSHDWSAKNIQYF. As DNA, the CDR3 is TGTGCCAGCAGCCACGACTGGTCGGCCAAAAACATTCAGTACTTC. This chain connects TRBV7-2 to TRBJ2-4; D is uncertain. Trimming shortened V by 5 bases and J by 1 base, and 12 bases separated the two germline ends. CDR3 length equals 15 residues. Germline V gene data show CDR1 as SGHTA and CDR2 as FQGNSA.

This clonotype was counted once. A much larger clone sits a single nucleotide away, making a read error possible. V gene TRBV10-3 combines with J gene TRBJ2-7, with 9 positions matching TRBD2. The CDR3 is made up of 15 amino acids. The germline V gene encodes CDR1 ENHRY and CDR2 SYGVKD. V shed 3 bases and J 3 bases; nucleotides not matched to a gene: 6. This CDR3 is CAISDAASGDYEQYF. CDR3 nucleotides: TGTGCCATCAGTGACGCGGCTAGCGGGGACTACGAGCAGTACTTC.

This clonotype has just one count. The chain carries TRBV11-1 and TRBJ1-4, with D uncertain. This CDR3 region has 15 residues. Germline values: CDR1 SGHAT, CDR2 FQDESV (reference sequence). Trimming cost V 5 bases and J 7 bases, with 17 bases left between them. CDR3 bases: TGTGCCAGCAGCCCCCGGACGACCAGCGGTGAAAAACTGTTTTTT. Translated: CASSPRTTSGEKLFF.

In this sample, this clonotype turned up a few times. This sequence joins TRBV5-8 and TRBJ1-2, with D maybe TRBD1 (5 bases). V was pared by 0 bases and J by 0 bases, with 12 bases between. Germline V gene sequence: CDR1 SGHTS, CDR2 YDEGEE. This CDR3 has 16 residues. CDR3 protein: CASSLAVGTTNYGYTF. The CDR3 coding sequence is TGTGCCAGCAGCTTGGCCGTGGGGACGACTAACTATGGCTACACCTTC.

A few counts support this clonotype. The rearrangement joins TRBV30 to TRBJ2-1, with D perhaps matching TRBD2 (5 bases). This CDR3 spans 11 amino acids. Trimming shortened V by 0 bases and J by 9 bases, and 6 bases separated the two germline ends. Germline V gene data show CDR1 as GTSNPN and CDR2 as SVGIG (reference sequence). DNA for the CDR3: TGTGCCTGGAGTGTACGGGGTGAGCAGTTCTTC. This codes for CAWSVRGEQFF.

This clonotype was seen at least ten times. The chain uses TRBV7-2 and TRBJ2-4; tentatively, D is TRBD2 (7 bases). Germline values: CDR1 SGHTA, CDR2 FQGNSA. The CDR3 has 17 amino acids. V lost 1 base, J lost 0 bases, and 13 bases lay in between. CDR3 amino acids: CASSLGRGGLAKNIQYF. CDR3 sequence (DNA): TGTGCCAGCAGCTTAGGGCGCGGGGGCTTAGCCAAAAACATTCAGTACTTC.

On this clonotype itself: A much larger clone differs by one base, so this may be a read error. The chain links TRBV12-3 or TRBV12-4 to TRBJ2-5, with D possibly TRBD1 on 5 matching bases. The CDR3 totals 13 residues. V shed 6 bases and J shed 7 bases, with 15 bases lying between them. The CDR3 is CASRTAYRGTQYF. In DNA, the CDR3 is TGTGCCAGCAGGACAGCGTACCGAGGGACCCAGTACTTC.

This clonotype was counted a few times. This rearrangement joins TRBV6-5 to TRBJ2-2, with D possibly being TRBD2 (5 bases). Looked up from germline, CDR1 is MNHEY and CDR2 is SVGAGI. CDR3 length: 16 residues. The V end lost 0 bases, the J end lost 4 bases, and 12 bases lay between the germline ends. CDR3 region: CASSYSILAGTGELFF. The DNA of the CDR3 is TGTGCCAGCAGTTACTCGATTCTAGCCGGCACCGGGGAGCTGTTTTTT.

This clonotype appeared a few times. CDR3 region: CASSSWDRGTGELFF. CDR3 DNA: TGTGCCAGCAGCTCCTGGGACAGGGGGACCGGGGAGCTGTTTTTT. J is TRBJ2-2 and V is TRBV12-3 or TRBV12-4, with 11 bases fitting TRBD1. There are 15 residues in the CDR3. Unmatched junction bases numbered 5, after V lost 6 bases and J lost 5 bases.

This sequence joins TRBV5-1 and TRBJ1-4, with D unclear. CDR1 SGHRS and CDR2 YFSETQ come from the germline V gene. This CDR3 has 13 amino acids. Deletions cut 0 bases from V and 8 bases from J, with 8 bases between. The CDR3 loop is CASSLVPGEKLFF. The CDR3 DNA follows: TGCGCCAGCAGCTTGGTACCGGGCGAAAAACTGTTTTTT.

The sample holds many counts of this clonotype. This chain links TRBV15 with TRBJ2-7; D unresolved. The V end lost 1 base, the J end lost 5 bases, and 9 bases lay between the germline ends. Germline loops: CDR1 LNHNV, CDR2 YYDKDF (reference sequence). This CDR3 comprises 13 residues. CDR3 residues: CATSRGRQNEQYF. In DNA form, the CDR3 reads TGTGCCACCAGCAGAGGAAGGCAGAACGAGCAGTACTTC.

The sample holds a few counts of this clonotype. CDR3 nucleotides: TGCAGTGCTCCGAAACGGGGCAAAGAGACCCAGTACTTC. Translation: CSAPKRGKETQYF. V is TRBV20-1 and J is TRBJ2-5; D may match TRBD1 or TRBD2 (5 bases each). V lost 5 bases and J 3 bases, leaving 13 bases between the germline ends. CDR3 size: 13 residues. The germline V gene has CDR1 DFQATT and CDR2 SNEGSKA (reference sequence).

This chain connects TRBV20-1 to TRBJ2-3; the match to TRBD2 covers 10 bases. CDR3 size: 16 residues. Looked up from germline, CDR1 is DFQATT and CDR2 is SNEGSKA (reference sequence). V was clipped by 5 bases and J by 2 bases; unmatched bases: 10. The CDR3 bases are TGCAGTGCTCTCCCACTGACTAGCGGGTTCACAGATACGCAGTATTTT. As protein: CSALPLTSGFTDTQYF.

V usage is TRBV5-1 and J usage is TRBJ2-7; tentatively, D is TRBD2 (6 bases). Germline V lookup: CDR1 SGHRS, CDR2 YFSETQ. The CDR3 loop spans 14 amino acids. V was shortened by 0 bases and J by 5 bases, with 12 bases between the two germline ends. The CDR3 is CASSLVRGPDEQYF. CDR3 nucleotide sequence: TGCGCCAGCAGCTTGGTGCGGGGCCCGGACGAGCAGTACTTC.

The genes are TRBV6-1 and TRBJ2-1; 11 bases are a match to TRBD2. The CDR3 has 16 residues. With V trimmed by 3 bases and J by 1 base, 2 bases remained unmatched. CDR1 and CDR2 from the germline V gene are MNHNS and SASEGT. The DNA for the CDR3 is TGTGCCAGCAGTGACAGACTAGCGGGGTCCTACAATGAGCAGTTCTTC. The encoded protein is CASSDRLAGSYNEQFF.

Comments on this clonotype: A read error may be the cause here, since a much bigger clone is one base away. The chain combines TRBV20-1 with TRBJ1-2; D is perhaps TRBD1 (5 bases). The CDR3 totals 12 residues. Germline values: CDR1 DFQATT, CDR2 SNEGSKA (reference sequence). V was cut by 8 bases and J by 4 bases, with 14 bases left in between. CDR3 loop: CSTVGDGYGYTF. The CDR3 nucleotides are TGCAGTACTGTCGGGGACGGCTATGGCTACACCTTC.

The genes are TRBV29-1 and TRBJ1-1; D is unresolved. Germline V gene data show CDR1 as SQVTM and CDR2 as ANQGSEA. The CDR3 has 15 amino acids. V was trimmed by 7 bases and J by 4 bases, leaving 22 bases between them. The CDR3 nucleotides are TGCAGCGGTGACTTAAGTGGGAAAATAGGCACTGAAGCTTTCTTT. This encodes CSGDLSGKIGTEAFF.

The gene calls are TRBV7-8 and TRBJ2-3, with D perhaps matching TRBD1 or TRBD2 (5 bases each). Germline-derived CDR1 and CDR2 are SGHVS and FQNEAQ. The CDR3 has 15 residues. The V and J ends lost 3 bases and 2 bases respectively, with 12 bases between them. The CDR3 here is CASSFRDELTDTQYF. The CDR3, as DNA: TGTGCCAGCAGCTTCCGGGACGAACTCACAGATACGCAGTATTTT.

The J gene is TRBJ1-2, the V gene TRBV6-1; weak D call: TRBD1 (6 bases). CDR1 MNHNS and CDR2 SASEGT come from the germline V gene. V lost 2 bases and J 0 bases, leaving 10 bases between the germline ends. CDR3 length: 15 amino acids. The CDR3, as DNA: TGTGCCAGCAGTGAAATGCAGGGGACTAACTATGGCTACACCTTC. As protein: CASSEMQGTNYGYTF.